This entry lists 14 T cell receptor beta chains sequenced from one sample in a study of cytomegalovirus exposure and HLA in healthy donors. The PCR contained 60 Vbeta and 13 Jbeta primers. Method: immunoSEQ multiplex PCR; TCRdb's copy keeps in-frame clones and lacks some. Seen here are 210,000 or so clones, around 80% observed once, and the top ten hold roughly a sixth. The sample consisted of PBMCs. The receptors derive from a man in his forties in good health and CMV-seronegative.

V usage is TRBV7-9 and J usage is TRBJ1-3; perhaps TRBD1 as D (5 bases). The V gene lost 1 base and the J gene lost 0 bases, with 10 bases spanning the gap. The CDR3 has 16 residues. Germline CDR1 is SEHNR and CDR2 is FQNEAQ (reference sequence). As DNA, the CDR3 is TGTGCCAGCAGCTTAGTGGGGGACTACTCTGGAAACACCATATATTTT. Residues: CASSLVGDYSGNTIYF.

CDR3 in amino acids: CASSWDRGNTEAFF. As DNA, the CDR3 is TGTGCCAGCAGCTGGGACAGGGGGAACACTGAAGCTTTCTTT. This chain connects TRBV7-8 to TRBJ1-1; 10 nucleotides agree with TRBD1. Germline CDR1 SGHVS, CDR2 FQNEAQ. V shed 4 bases and J 1 base; nucleotides not matched to a gene: 0. The CDR3 sequence is 14 residues long.

This clone has a handful of counts. This chain uses TRBV5-4 with TRBJ2-1, with 9 bases that match TRBD2. V lost 2 bases to trimming and J lost 0 bases; unmatched junction nucleotides: 12. The CDR3 has 19 residues. Germline V gene sequence: CDR1 SGHNT, CDR2 YYREEE (reference sequence). Written as DNA, the CDR3 is TGTGCCAGCAGCTTACCGGGACTAGCAGCTCTGAGCTCCTACAATGAGCAGTTCTTC. As protein: CASSLPGLAALSSYNEQFF.

The CDR3 spells CASSLRALSDLNEQFF. The CDR3 bases are TGTGCCAGCAGCTTGCGGGCCCTCAGCGATCTCAATGAGCAGTTCTTC. The V gene is TRBV11-2, the J gene TRBJ2-1; D may be TRBD2 (5 bases). CDR3 length equals 16 residues. CDR1 and CDR2 (germline): SGHAT, FQNNGV. V lost 3 bases and J 6 bases, leaving 18 bases between the germline ends.

The chain recombines TRBV28 with TRBJ2-7; D ambiguous. CDR3 length: 14 residues. V was clipped by 2 bases and J by 6 bases, with 14 bases between them. Germline V gene data show CDR1 as MDHEN and CDR2 as SYDVKM. The CDR3 is CASSLTSWPVEQYF. CDR3 in DNA: TGTGCCAGCAGTTTAACCTCGTGGCCCGTCGAGCAGTACTTC. Combining the CDR3 with reference TRBV28 and TRBJ2-7 gives the whole variable domain DVKVTQSSRYLVKRTGEKVFLECVQDMDHENMFWYRQDPGLGLRLIYFSYDVKMKEKGDIPEGYSVSREKKERFSLILESASTNQTSMYLCASSLTSWPVEQYFGPGTRLTVT.

The chain carries TRBV7-9 and TRBJ2-1, with D possibly TRBD2 on 6 matching bases. The length of the CDR3 is 15 residues. Germline CDR1 reads SEHNR; CDR2 reads FQNEAQ (reference sequence). Trimming took off 2 bases at V and 4 bases at J, with 12 bases between the two ends. The CDR3 DNA reads TGTGCCAGCAGCTTATGGGGGGTCGAGTACAATGAGCAGTTCTTC. Protein: CASSLWGVEYNEQFF.

The chain's CDR3 is CASSRGGQGGKEQFF. The CDR3 DNA follows: TGCGCCAGCAGCCGGGGGGGACAGGGGGGAAAGGAGCAGTTCTTC. This sequence joins TRBV4-1 and TRBJ2-1; 11 bases align to TRBD1. The CDR3 has 15 amino acids. The junction had 9 bases not matched to a gene; V was cut back by 4 bases and J by 10 bases. Germline values: CDR1 MGHRA, CDR2 YSYEKL.

CDR3 DNA sequence: TGTGCCTGGATAGGACAGGAGAACACCGGGGAGCTGTTTTTT. This gives the protein CAWIGQENTGELFF. The gene calls are TRBV30 and TRBJ2-2; 7 bases agree with TRBD1. Per germline, CDR1 GTSNPN and CDR2 SVGIG (reference sequence). With 4 bases clipped from V and 1 base from J, the junction kept 3 bases outside the gene matches. This CDR3 region has 14 residues. Using reference TRBV30 and TRBJ2-2 for the parts outside the CDR3, the full variable domain is SQTIHQWPATLVQPVGSPLSLECTVEGTSNPNLYWYRQAAGRGLQLLFYSVGIGQISSEVPQNLSASRPQDRQFILSSKKLLLSDSGFYLCAWIGQENTGELFFGEGSRLTVL.

The V call is TRBV5-6, the J call TRBJ2-3; 13 nucleotides match TRBD2. CDR3 length equals 14 residues. V shed 3 bases, J shed 8 bases, and the junction held 3 bases outside the gene matches. From germline, CDR1 is SGHDT and CDR2 YYEEEE. The CDR3 protein is CASSSGLAGVTQYF. The CDR3 bases are TGTGCCAGCAGCTCCGGACTAGCGGGGGTTACGCAGTATTTT.

This clone appeared once. J is TRBJ2-7 and V is TRBV6-5, with D tentatively TRBD2 (5 bases). V gave up 4 bases and J gave up 1 base, with 11 bases separating them. CDR1 and CDR2 (germline): MNHEY, SVGAGI. The CDR3 contains 14 residues. The CDR3 coding sequence is TGTGCCAGCAGTTCCGTTGAGGGATCCTACGAGCAGTACTTC. Translating gives CASSSVEGSYEQYF.

The sample holds one count of this clone. The chain employs TRBV27 and TRBJ2-5; 8 bases match TRBD1. The germline V gene has CDR1 MNHEY and CDR2 SMNVEV (reference sequence). With V trimmed by 0 bases and J by 5 bases, 5 bases remained unmatched. The CDR3 runs 15 residues. The CDR3 bases are TGTGCCAGCAGTTTATCTGATCACAGGGGGGAGACCCAGTACTTC. As protein: CASSLSDHRGETQYF.

With regard to this clone: Other DNA sequences from this sample encode an identical CDR3 as well. The chain couples TRBV4-2 to TRBJ1-2, with D possibly being TRBD1 (6 bases). Germline V gene data show CDR1 as LGHNA and CDR2 as YNFKEQ. V shed 0 bases and J shed 3 bases, with 11 bases lying between them. This CDR3 comprises 15 residues. The CDR3 DNA follows: TGTGCCAGCAGCCAAGATGGGACATTTTACTATGGCTACACCTTC. It codes for CASSQDGTFYYGYTF.

The chain combines TRBV6-5 with TRBJ1-2; 10 bases line up with TRBD1. V gave up 0 bases and J gave up 8 bases; unmatched junction bases: 0. Germline V gives CDR1 MNHEY, CDR2 SVGAGI. This CDR3 has 13 amino acids. The CDR3 nucleotides are TGTGCCAGCAGTTACTCGACAGGGGGCGGCTACACCTTC. It translates to CASSYSTGGGYTF.

This clone occurred a few times. The rearrangement links TRBV28 to TRBJ2-3; the match to TRBD2 covers 8 bases. The CDR3 sequence is 15 residues long. Germline-derived CDR1 and CDR2 are MDHEN and SYDVKM. Trimming removed 5 bases from V and 4 bases from J; junction bases left unmatched: 8. For the CDR3, the DNA is TGTGCCAGCAGTCCGGGGGGGCTGCTCCCAGATACGCAGTATTTT. Its protein product is CASSPGGLLPDTQYF.